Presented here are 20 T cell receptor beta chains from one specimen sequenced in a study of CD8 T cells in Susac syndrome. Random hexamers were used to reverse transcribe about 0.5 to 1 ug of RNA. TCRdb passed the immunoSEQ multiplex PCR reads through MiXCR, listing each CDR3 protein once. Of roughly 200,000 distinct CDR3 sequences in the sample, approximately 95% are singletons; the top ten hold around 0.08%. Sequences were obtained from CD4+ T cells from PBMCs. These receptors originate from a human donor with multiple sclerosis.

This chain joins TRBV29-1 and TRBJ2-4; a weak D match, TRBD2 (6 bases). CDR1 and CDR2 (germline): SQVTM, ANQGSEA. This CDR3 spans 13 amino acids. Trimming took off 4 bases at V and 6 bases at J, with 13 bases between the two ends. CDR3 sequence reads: CSVASRRGNIQYF. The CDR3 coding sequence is TGCAGCGTTGCAAGCAGGAGGGGAAACATTCAGTACTTC.

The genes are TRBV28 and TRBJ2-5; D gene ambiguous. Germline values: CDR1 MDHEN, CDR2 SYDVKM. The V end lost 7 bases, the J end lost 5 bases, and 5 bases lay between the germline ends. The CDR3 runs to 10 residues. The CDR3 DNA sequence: TGTGCCAGCAAATCGGAGACCCAGTACTTC. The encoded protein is CASKSETQYF.

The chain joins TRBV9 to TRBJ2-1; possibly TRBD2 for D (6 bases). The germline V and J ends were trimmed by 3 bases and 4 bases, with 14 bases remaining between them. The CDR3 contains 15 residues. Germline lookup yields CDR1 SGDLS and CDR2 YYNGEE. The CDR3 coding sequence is TGTGCCAGCAGCGCGACCGGGACTCGATACAATGAGCAGTTCTTC. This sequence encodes CASSATGTRYNEQFF.

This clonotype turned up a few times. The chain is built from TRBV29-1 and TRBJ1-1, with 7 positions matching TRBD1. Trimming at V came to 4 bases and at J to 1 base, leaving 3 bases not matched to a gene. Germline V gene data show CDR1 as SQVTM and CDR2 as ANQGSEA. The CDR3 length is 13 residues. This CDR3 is CSVGQGGNTEAFF. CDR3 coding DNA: TGCAGCGTTGGACAGGGCGGGAACACTGAAGCTTTCTTT.

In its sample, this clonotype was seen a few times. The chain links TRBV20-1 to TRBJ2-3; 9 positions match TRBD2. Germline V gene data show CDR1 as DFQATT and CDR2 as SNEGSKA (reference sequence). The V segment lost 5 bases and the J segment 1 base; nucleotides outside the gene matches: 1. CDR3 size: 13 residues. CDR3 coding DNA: TGCAGTGCTTTAGCGGGGGGCACAGATACGCAGTATTTT. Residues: CSALAGGTDTQYF.

The CDR3 DNA is TGTGCCAGCAGTGACAGGATCTCCCCGAACACTGAAGCTTTCTTT. Translating gives CASSDRISPNTEAFF. The chain combines TRBV25-1 with TRBJ1-1; no reliable D call. Germline V gene sequence: CDR1 MGHDK, CDR2 SYGVNS. The CDR3 sequence is 15 residues long. Trimming removed 3 bases from V and 1 base from J, with 12 bases in between.

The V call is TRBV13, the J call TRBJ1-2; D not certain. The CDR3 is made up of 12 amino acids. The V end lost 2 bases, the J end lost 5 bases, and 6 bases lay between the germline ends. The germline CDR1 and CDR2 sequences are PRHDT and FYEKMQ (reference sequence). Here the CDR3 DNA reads TGTGCCAGCAGCTTAAGGCAGTATGGCTACACCTTC. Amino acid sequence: CASSLRQYGYTF. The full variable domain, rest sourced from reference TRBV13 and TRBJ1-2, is AAGVIQSPRHLIKEKRETATLKCYPIPRHDTVYWYQQGPGQDPQFLISFYEKMQSDKGSIPDRFSAQQFSDYHSELNMSSLELGDSALYFCASSLRQYGYTFGSGTRLTVV.

Written as DNA, the CDR3 is TGCAGCGTGTCCCACCTAGCGGGGGGGCGCGGTGAGCAGTTCTTC. It yields the protein CSVSHLAGGRGEQFF. The chain joins TRBV29-1 to TRBJ2-1; 12 bases fit TRBD2. The CDR3 runs to 15 residues. V dropped 6 bases and J dropped 9; count of bases not matched to a gene: 12. From germline, CDR1 is SQVTM and CDR2 ANQGSEA.

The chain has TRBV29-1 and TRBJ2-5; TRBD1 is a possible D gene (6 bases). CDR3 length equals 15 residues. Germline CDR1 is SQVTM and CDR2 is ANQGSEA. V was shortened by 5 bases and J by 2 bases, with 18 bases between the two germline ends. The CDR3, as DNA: TGCAGCGTTCTTCTTCTCGGGACACAGCAAGAGACCCAGTACTTC. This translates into CSVLLLGTQQETQYF.

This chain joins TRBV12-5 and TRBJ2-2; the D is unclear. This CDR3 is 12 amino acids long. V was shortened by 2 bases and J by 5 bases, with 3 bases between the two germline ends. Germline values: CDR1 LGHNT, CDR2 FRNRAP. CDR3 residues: CASGLTTGELFF. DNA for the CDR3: TGTGCTAGTGGTTTGACTACCGGGGAGCTGTTTTTT.

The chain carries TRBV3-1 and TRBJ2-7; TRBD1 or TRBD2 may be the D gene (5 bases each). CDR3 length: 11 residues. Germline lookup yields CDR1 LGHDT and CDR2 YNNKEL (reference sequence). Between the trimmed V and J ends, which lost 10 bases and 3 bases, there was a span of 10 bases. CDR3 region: CANRRSYEQYF. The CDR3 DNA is TGTGCCAACAGGAGGAGCTACGAGCAGTACTTC.

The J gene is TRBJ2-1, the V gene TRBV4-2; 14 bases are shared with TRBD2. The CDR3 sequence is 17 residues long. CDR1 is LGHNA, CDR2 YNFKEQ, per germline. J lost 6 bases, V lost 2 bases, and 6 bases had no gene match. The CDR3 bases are TGTGCCAGCAGCCAACCCCCCGGGACTAGCGGGGGCAATGAGCAGTTCTTC. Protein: CASSQPPGTSGGNEQFF.

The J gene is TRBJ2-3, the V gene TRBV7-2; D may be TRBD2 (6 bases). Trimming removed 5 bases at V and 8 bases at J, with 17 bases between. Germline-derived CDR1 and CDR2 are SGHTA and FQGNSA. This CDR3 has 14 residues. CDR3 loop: CASSPRATAGTQYF. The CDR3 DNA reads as TGTGCCAGCAGCCCCCGGGCGACAGCGGGTACGCAGTATTTT.

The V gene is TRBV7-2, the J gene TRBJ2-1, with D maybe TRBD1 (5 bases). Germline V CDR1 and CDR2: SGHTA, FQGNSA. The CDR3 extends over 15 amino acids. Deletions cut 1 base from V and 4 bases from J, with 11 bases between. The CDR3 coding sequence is TGTGCCAGCAGCTTAGAAGGGGCGGAGTACAATGAGCAGTTCTTC. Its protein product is CASSLEGAEYNEQFF.

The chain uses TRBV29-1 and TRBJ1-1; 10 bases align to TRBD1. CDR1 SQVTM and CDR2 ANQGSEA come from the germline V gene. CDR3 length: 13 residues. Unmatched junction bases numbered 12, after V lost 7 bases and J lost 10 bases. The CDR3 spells CSAMDRGGTLAFF. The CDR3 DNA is TGCAGCGCTATGGACAGGGGGGGCACTCTAGCTTTCTTT.

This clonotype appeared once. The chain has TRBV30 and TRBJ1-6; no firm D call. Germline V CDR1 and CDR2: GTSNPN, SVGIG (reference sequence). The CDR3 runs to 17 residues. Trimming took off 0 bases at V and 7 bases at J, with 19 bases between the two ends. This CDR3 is CAWSVRFQVFGNSPLHF. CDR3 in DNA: TGTGCCTGGAGTGTACGGTTTCAGGTTTTTGGGAATTCACCCCTCCACTTT.

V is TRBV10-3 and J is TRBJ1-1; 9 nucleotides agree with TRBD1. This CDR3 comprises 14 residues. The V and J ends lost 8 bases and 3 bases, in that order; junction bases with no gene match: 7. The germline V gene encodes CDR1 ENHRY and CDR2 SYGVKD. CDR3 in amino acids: CAIAIQGADTEAFF. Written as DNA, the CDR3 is TGTGCCATCGCGATACAGGGGGCCGACACTGAAGCTTTCTTT.

CDR3: CASSEWHLEDTQYF. Here the CDR3 DNA reads TGTGCCAGCAGTGAATGGCATTTAGAAGATACGCAGTATTTT. This chain joins TRBV6-1 and TRBJ2-3; D is undetermined. The V end lost 2 bases, the J end lost 5 bases, and 11 bases lay between the germline ends. The germline CDR1 and CDR2 sequences are MNHNS and SASEGT. The CDR3 loop spans 14 amino acids.

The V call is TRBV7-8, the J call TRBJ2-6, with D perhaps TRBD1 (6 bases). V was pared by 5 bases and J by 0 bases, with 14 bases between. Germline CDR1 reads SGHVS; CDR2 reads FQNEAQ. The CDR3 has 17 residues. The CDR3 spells CASSVTGGSSGANVLTF. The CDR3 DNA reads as TGTGCCAGCAGCGTGACAGGAGGATCCTCTGGGGCCAACGTCCTGACTTTC.

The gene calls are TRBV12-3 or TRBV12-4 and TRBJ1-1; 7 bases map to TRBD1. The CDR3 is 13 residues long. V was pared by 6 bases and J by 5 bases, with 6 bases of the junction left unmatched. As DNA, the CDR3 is TGTGCCAGCAGCGTACAGGGGATGACTGAAGCTTTCTTT. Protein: CASSVQGMTEAFF.